Given below is one TCR beta chain in context. The data belong to a study of blood T cell repertoires in COVID-19. Profiling relied on immunoSEQ multiplex PCR, and the TCRdb table lists in-frame clones only, not all of them. The profile shows around 190,000 clones, roughly 83% of them singletons. The germline V gene has CDR1 MNHNY and CDR2 SVGAGI (reference sequence). V lost 5 bases to trimming and J lost 2 bases; unmatched junction nucleotides: 6. This CDR3 comprises 14 residues. The V call is TRBV6-6, the J call TRBJ2-7, with 7 bases fitting TRBD1. Sequenced: peripheral blood. The clonotype originates from a woman between 35 and 50 years old with COVID-19, enrolled during active disease. Here the CDR3 DNA reads TGTGCCAGCAGTCAACTTGGACAGGCCTACGAGCAGTACTTC. Its protein product is CASSQLGQAYEQYF.